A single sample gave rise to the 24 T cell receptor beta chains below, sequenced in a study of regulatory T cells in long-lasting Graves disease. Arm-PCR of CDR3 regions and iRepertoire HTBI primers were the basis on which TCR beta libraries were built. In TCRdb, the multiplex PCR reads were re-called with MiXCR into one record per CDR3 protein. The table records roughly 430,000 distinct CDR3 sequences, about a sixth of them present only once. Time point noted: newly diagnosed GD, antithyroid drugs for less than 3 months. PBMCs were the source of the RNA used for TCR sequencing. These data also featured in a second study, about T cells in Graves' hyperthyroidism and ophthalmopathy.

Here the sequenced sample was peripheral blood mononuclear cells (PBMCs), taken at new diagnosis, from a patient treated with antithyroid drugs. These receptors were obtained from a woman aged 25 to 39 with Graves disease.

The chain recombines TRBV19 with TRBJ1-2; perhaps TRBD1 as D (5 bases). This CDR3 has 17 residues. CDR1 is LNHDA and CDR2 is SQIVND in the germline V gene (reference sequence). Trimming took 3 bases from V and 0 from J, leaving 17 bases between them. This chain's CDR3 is CASSIATELPSNYGYTF. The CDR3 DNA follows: TGTGCCAGTAGTATTGCGACAGAGCTACCCTCTAACTATGGCTACACCTTC. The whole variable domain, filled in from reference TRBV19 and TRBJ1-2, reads DGGITQSPKYLFRKEGQNVTLSCEQNLNHDAMYWYRQDPGQGLRLIYYSQIVNDFQKGDIAEGYSVSREKKESFPLTVTSAQKNPTAFYLCASSIATELPSNYGYTFGSGTRLTVV.

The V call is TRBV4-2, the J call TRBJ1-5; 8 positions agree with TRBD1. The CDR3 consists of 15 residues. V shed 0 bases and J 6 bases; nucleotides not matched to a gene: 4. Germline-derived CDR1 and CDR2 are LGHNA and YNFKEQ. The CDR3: CASSQDDRGTQPQHF. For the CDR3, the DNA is TGTGCCAGCAGCCAAGATGACAGGGGCACTCAGCCCCAGCATTTT.

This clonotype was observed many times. CDR3 bases: TGTGCCAGCAGTGCCGGGACAGCCTCCGAGCAGTACTTC. Protein sequence: CASSAGTASEQYF. This chain uses TRBV12-3 or TRBV12-4 with TRBJ2-7; 7 positions agree with TRBD1. The CDR3 covers 13 residues. Trimming took 5 bases from V and 6 from J; bases not matched to a gene: 7.

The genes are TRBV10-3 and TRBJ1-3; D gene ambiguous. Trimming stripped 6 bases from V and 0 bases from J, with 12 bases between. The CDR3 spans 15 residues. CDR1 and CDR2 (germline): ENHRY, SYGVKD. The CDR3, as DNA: TGTGCCATCAGCTCCCGACCGGCCTCTGGAAACACCATATATTTT. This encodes CAISSRPASGNTIYF.

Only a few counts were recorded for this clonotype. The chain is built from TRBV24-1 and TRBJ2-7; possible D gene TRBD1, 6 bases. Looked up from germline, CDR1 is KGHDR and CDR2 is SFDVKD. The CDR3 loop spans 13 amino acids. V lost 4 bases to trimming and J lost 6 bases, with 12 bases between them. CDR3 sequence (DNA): TGTGCCACCAGTGACGGGGCAGGGGTCGAGCAGTACTTC. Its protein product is CATSDGAGVEQYF.

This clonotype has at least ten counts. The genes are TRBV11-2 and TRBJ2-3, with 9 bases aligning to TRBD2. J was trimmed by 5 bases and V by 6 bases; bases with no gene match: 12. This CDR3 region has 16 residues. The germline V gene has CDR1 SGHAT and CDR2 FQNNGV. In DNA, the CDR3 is TGTGCCAGCAGACCGCTTAGCGGGAGAACTGTAGATACGCAGTATTTT. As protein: CASRPLSGRTVDTQYF.

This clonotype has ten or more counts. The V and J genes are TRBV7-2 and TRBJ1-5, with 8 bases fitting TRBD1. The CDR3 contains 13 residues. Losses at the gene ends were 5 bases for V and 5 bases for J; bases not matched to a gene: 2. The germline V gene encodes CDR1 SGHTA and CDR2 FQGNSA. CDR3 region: CASSPDRDQPQHF. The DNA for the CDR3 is TGTGCCAGCAGCCCGGACAGGGATCAGCCCCAGCATTTT.

The CDR3 reads CASSEQGAEAFF. The CDR3 DNA follows: TGCGCCAGCAGTGAACAAGGAGCGGAAGCTTTCTTT. This chain joins TRBV10-2 and TRBJ1-1; D not resolved. The CDR3 totals 12 residues. V lost 3 bases and J lost 8, with 10 bases in between. Germline V gene sequence: CDR1 WSHSY, CDR2 SAAADI.

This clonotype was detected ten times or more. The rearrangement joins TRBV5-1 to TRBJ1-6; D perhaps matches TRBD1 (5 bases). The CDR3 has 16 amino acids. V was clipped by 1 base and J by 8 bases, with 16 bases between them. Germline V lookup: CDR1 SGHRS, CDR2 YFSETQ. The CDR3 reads CASSLSGTEWDSPLHF. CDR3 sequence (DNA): TGCGCCAGCAGCTTGTCCGGGACCGAGTGGGATTCACCCCTCCACTTT.

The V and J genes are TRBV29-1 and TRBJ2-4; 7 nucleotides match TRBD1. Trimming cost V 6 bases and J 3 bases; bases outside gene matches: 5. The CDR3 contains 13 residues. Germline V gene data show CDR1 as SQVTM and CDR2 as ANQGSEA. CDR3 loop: CSVTGVGKNIQYF. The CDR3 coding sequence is TGCAGCGTCACAGGGGTTGGCAAAAACATTCAGTACTTC.

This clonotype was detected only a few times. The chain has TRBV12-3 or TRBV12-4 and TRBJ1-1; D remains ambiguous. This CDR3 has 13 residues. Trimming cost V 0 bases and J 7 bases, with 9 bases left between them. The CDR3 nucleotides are TGTGCCAGCAGTTTAGCGGGAAGACGTGAAGCTTTCTTT. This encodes CASSLAGRREAFF.

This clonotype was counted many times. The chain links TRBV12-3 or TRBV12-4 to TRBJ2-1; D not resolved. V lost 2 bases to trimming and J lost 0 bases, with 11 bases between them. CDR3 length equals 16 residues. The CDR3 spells CASSLNGPSSYNEQFF. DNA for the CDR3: TGTGCCAGCAGTTTAAACGGTCCCAGCTCCTACAATGAGCAGTTCTTC.

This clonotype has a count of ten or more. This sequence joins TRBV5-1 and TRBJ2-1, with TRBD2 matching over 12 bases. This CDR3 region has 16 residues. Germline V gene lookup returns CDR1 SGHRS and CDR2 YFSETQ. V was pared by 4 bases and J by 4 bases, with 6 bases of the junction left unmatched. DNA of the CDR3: TGCGCCAGCAGCCTAGCGGGAGGGCCTGGATACAATGAGCAGTTCTTC. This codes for CASSLAGGPGYNEQFF.

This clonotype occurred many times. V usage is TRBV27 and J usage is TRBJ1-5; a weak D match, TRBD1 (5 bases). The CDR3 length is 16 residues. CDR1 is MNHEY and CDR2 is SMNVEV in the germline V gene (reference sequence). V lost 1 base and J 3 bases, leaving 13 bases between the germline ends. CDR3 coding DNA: TGTGCCAGCAGTTTATTCCAGGGCCCCAACAATCAGCCCCAGCATTTT. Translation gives CASSLFQGPNNQPQHF.

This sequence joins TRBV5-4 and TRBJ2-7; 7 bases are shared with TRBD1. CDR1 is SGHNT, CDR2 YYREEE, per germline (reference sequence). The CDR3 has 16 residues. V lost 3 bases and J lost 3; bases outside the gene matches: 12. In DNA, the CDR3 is TGTGCCAGCAGCTCTCACTCGGGACAGCGAGACTACGAGCAGTACTTC. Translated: CASSSHSGQRDYEQYF.

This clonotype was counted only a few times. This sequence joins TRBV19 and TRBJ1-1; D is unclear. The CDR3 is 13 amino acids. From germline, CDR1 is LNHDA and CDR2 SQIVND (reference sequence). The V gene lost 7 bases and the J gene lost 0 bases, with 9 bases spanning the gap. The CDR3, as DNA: TGTGCCAGTAAGGAGATCATGAACACTGAAGCTTTCTTT. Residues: CASKEIMNTEAFF. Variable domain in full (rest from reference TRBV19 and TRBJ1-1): DGGITQSPKYLFRKEGQNVTLSCEQNLNHDAMYWYRQDPGQGLRLIYYSQIVNDFQKGDIAEGYSVSREKKESFPLTVTSAQKNPTAFYLCASKEIMNTEAFFGQGTRLTVV.

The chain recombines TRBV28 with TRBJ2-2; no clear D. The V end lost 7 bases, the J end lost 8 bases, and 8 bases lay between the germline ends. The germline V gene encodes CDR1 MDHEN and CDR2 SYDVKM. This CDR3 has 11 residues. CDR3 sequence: CASTSRGELFF. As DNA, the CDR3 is TGTGCCAGCACATCCAGGGGGGAGCTGTTTTTT. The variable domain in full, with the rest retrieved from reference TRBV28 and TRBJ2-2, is DVKVTQSSRYLVKRTGEKVFLECVQDMDHENMFWYRQDPGLGLRLIYFSYDVKMKEKGDIPEGYSVSREKKERFSLILESASTNQTSMYLCASTSRGELFFGEGSRLTVL.

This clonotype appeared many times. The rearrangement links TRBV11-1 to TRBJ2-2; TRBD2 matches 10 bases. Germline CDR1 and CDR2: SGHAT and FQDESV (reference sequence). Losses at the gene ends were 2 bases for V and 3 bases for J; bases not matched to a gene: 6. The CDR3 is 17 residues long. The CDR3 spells CASSLPRGTSDTGELFF. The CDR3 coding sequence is TGTGCCAGCAGCTTACCCCGTGGGACTAGCGACACCGGGGAGCTGTTTTTT.

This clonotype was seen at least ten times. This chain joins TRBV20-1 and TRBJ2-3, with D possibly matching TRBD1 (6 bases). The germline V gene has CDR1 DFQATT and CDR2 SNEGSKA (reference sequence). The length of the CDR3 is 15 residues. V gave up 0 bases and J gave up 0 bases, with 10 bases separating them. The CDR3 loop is CSAREGTTSTDTQYF. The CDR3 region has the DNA TGCAGTGCTAGAGAGGGGACAACGAGCACAGATACGCAGTATTTT.

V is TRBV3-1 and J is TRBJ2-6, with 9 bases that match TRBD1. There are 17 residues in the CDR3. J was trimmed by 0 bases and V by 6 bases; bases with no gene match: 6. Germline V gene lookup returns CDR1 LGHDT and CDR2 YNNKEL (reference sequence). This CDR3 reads CASRRGQGRSGANVLTF. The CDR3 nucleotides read TGTGCCAGCAGGAGGGGACAGGGACGCTCTGGGGCCAACGTCCTGACTTTC.

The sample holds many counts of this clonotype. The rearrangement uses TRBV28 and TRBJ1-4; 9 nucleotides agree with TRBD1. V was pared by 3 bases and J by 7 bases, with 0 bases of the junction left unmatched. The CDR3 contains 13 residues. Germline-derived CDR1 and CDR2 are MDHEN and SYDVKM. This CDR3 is CASSLGQGEKLFF. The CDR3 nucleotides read TGTGCCAGCAGTTTGGGACAGGGTGAAAAACTGTTTTTT.

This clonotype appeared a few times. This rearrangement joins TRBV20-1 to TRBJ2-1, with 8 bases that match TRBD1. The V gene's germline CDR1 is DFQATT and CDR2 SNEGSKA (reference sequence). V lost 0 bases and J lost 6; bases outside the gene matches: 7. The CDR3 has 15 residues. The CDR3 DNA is TGCAGTGCTAGAGATCAGGGGACAGGAGTCAATGAGCAGTTCTTC. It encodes CSARDQGTGVNEQFF.

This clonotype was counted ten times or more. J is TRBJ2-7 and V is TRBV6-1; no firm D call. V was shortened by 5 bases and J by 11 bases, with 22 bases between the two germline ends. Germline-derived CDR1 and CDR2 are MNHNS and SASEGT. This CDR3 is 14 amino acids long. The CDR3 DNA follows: TGTGCCAGCAGTCTACGGTTATGGGCAGGCAAGGAGTACTTC. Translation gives CASSLRLWAGKEYF.

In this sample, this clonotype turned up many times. The CDR3 nucleotides are TGCAGCGTTGAGTGGCATCGCGCCGGGGAGCTGTTTTTT. Translating gives CSVEWHRAGELFF. The J gene is TRBJ2-2, the V gene TRBV29-1; no clear D gene. This CDR3 spans 13 amino acids. Germline V gene data show CDR1 as SQVTM and CDR2 as ANQGSEA. V lost 3 bases and J lost 6, with 11 bases in between.